The 27 T cell receptor beta chains presented below share a single source sample, sequenced in a study of PD-1 blockade in mismatch repair-deficient tumors. Measured with immunoSEQ multiplex PCR; TCRdb has only the in-frame clones, and not every one. Of approximately 79,000 clones in the sample, approximately 81% are singletons; the top ten hold less than 6.5%. The sample here was peripheral blood, taken 44 weeks after starting pembrolizumab. The receptor set was obtained from an adult with mismatch repair-deficient cancer.

The chain is built from TRBV5-1 and TRBJ2-7, with 9 bases fitting TRBD2. CDR3 length equals 14 residues. Looked up from germline, CDR1 is SGHRS and CDR2 is YFSETQ. Trimming at V came to 5 bases and at J to 4 bases, leaving 7 bases not matched to a gene. The CDR3 loop is CASSPRGRGYEQYF. The CDR3 region has the DNA TGCGCCAGCAGTCCTCGCGGGAGGGGTTACGAGCAGTACTTC.

This clone was seen more than once but under ten times. The chain uses TRBV5-4 and TRBJ2-1, with a possible D match to TRBD1 (6 bases). The CDR3 runs to 14 residues. V shed 6 bases and J shed 1 base, with 11 bases lying between them. CDR1 and CDR2 (germline): SGHNT, YYREEE (reference sequence). The CDR3 here is CASTTRGSYNEQFF. As DNA, the CDR3 is TGTGCCAGCACCACGAGGGGGTCCTACAATGAGCAGTTCTTC.

The CDR3 region is CASIVRAGTAEAFF. The CDR3 bases are TGTGCCAGTATCGTACGGGCAGGGACCGCTGAAGCTTTCTTT. The chain carries TRBV19 and TRBJ1-1, with a weak D call TRBD1 (5 bases). CDR1 and CDR2 from the germline V gene are LNHDA and SQIVND (reference sequence). V was shortened by 7 bases and J by 6 bases, with 18 bases between the two germline ends. The CDR3 covers 14 residues.

V usage is TRBV14 and J usage is TRBJ2-5; no definite D call. The CDR3 contains 12 residues. Germline CDR1 and CDR2: SGHDN and FVKESK. The germline V and J ends were trimmed by 0 bases and 5 bases, with 4 bases remaining between them. CDR3 sequence (DNA): TGTGCCAGCAGCCAAGATGGGGAGACCCAGTACTTC. It yields the protein CASSQDGETQYF.

The V and J genes are TRBV28 and TRBJ1-2; D gene uncertain. The ends were cut back, 8 bases at V and 8 bases at J, with 18 bases in the middle. The CDR3 covers 13 residues. Germline CDR1 MDHEN, CDR2 SYDVKM. DNA for the CDR3: TGTGCCAGCTCTTCTCTGGGAAGACCGGGCTACACCTTC. The encoded protein is CASSSLGRPGYTF.

The rearrangement uses TRBV6-5 and TRBJ1-1; TRBD1 agrees at 8 bases. J was trimmed by 10 bases and V by 7 bases; bases with no gene match: 11. The CDR3 spans 13 residues. CDR1 is MNHEY and CDR2 is SVGAGI in the germline V gene. The CDR3 is CASISTGGGGAFF. As DNA, the CDR3 is TGTGCCAGCATCTCTACAGGGGGTGGTGGAGCTTTCTTT.

The genes are TRBV11-2 and TRBJ1-1, with D maybe TRBD1 (5 bases). This CDR3 spans 11 amino acids. V gave up 5 bases and J gave up 13 bases, with 14 bases separating them. Germline CDR1 reads SGHAT; CDR2 reads FQNNGV. In DNA, the CDR3 is TGTGCCAGCAGCCTCGGGCAGGGTATTTTCTTT. It specifies CASSLGQGIFF. Full variable domain (outside the CDR3, taken from reference TRBV11-2 and TRBJ1-1): EAGVAQSPRYKIIEKRQSVAFWCNPISGHATLYWYQQILGQGPKLLIQFQNNGVVDDSQLPKDRFSAERLKGVDSTLKIQPAKLEDSAVYLCASSLGQGIFFGQGTRLTVV.

The rearrangement joins TRBV18 to TRBJ1-1; 7 bases fit TRBD1. This CDR3 region has 18 residues. Germline lookup yields CDR1 KGHSH and CDR2 LQKENI. Trimming at V came to 4 bases and at J to 0 bases, leaving 14 bases not matched to a gene. The CDR3 DNA reads TGTGCCAGCTCACTTGTACTTGGGACAGAGATTCTGAACACTGAAGCTTTCTTT. It encodes CASSLVLGTEILNTEAFF.

This rearrangement joins TRBV7-9 to TRBJ2-4, with D perhaps TRBD1 (5 bases). V lost 1 base and J 6 bases, leaving 10 bases between the germline ends. CDR1 is SEHNR and CDR2 is FQNEAQ in the germline V gene (reference sequence). This CDR3 is built from 14 residues. The CDR3 region has the DNA TGTGCCAGCAGCTTAGAAGGCAGGGTAAACATTCAGTACTTC. Amino acid sequence: CASSLEGRVNIQYF.

The chain recombines TRBV29-1 with TRBJ2-3, with 7 bases matching TRBD2. The trim removed 0 bases at V and 3 bases at J, leaving 9 bases unmatched. The germline CDR1 and CDR2 sequences are SQVTM and ANQGSEA. The CDR3 consists of 16 residues. The CDR3 sequence: CSVEDGGREGTDTQYF. The CDR3 region has the DNA TGCAGCGTTGAAGACGGGGGGAGGGAGGGGACAGATACGCAGTATTTT.

The rearrangement uses TRBV18 and TRBJ2-5, with D perhaps TRBD1 (6 bases). The CDR3 is 14 residues long. CDR1 is KGHSH and CDR2 is LQKENI in the germline V gene. The V and J ends lost 3 bases and 2 bases respectively, with 10 bases between them. The CDR3 is CASSPRGTQETQYF. Written as DNA, the CDR3 is TGTGCCAGCTCACCTCGTGGGACACAAGAGACCCAGTACTTC.

This rearrangement joins TRBV5-4 to TRBJ1-2; D is unresolved. Germline V gene data show CDR1 as SGHNT and CDR2 as YYREEE (reference sequence). This CDR3 is built from 14 residues. Trimming cost V 1 base and J 1 base, with 8 bases left between them. The CDR3 reads CASSLYHYNYGYTF. Written as DNA, the CDR3 is TGTGCCAGCAGCTTGTACCACTATAACTATGGCTACACCTTC.

V is TRBV4-1 and J is TRBJ2-3; 9 nucleotides match TRBD1. CDR1 is MGHRA and CDR2 is YSYEKL in the germline V gene. Trimming took 0 bases from V and 8 from J; bases not matched to a gene: 9. The CDR3 extends over 16 amino acids. The CDR3: CASSQDRDREGGTQYF. As DNA, the CDR3 is TGCGCCAGCAGCCAAGATCGGGACAGGGAGGGGGGTACGCAGTATTTT.

In its sample, this clone ranks as medium-sized. The chain recombines TRBV19 with TRBJ1-2, with TRBD1 as a possible D gene (6 bases). Germline CDR1 reads LNHDA; CDR2 reads SQIVND (reference sequence). Trimming stripped 7 bases from V and 1 base from J, with 10 bases between. The CDR3 sequence is 13 residues long. The chain's CDR3 is CASTGQHNYGYTF. The CDR3 DNA sequence: TGTGCCAGTACTGGACAGCATAACTATGGCTACACCTTC.

This clone came up once. The rearrangement links TRBV5-1 to TRBJ1-1; no definite D call. The CDR3 has 14 amino acids. V was shortened by 0 bases and J by 0 bases, with 6 bases between the two germline ends. Germline V gives CDR1 SGHRS, CDR2 YFSETQ. CDR3 sequence reads: CASSLDIMNTEAFF. Written as DNA, the CDR3 is TGCGCCAGCAGCTTGGACATTATGAACACTGAAGCTTTCTTT.

The chain's CDR3 is CASSKEPRGERKLFF. CDR3 nucleotides: TGTGCCAGCAGCAAAGAACCCAGGGGGGAACGAAAACTGTTTTTT. The chain has TRBV21-1 and TRBJ1-4; TRBD1, the table's D call, lacks a check against the DNA. TRBV21-1 is an annotated pseudogene. CDR3 length: 15 amino acids.

The V and J genes are TRBV2 and TRBJ2-7; 10 nucleotides match TRBD2. The CDR3 has 15 residues. Germline V gene lookup returns CDR1 SNHLY and CDR2 FYNNEI. The ends lost 7 bases at V and 3 bases at J; junction bases unmatched: 9. CDR3 in amino acids: CASKESGRDNYEQYF. The CDR3 coding sequence is TGTGCCAGCAAGGAGAGCGGGAGGGATAACTACGAGCAGTACTTC.

The V gene is TRBV11-2, the J gene TRBJ2-7; weak D call: TRBD1 (6 bases). The CDR3 runs 11 residues. Germline CDR1 SGHAT, CDR2 FQNNGV. V lost 5 bases and J lost 7, with 9 bases in between. The CDR3 protein is CASSPGVEQYF. Here the CDR3 DNA reads TGTGCCAGCAGCCCAGGGGTGGAGCAGTACTTC.

The gene calls are TRBV11-2 and TRBJ2-1, with D tentatively TRBD1 (5 bases). The V end was cut by 7 bases, the J end by 2 bases, with 12 bases between. Germline loops: CDR1 SGHAT, CDR2 FQNNGV. CDR3 size: 14 residues. This CDR3 reads CASTPGPAYNEQFF. The CDR3 DNA is TGTGCCAGCACCCCAGGGCCCGCCTACAATGAGCAGTTCTTC.

V and J are TRBV9 and TRBJ2-1; 11 positions agree with TRBD2. V lost 1 base and J lost 14; bases outside the gene matches: 2. Germline CDR1 reads SGDLS; CDR2 reads YYNGEE. The CDR3 length is 12 residues. The CDR3: CASSVSSGRKFF. The CDR3 coding sequence is TGTGCCAGCAGCGTATCTAGCGGGAGGAAGTTCTTC.

This clone was seen once. V is TRBV9 and J is TRBJ2-2, with a tentative D call TRBD1 (5 bases). Trimming removed 3 bases from V and 0 bases from J, with 15 bases in between. In germline, CDR1 is SGDLS, CDR2 YYNGEE. This CDR3 region has 17 residues. The CDR3 nucleotides read TGTGCCAGCAGCGAATCGACAGCCTCCACGAACACCGGGGAGCTGTTTTTT. This codes for CASSESTASTNTGELFF.

V usage is TRBV6-1 and J usage is TRBJ1-3; D is ambiguous. Trimming pared 5 bases from V and 2 bases from J, leaving 10 bases between. The germline gives CDR1 MNHNS, CDR2 SASEGT. The CDR3 runs 14 residues. CDR3 bases: TGTGCCAGCAGTCGACTCGGGGCTGGAAACACCATATATTTT. Translated, it gives CASSRLGAGNTIYF.

The chain recombines TRBV18 with TRBJ2-3, with D possibly matching TRBD1 (5 bases). V was pared by 3 bases and J by 4 bases, with 17 bases between. CDR3 length: 16 residues. Germline CDR1 KGHSH, CDR2 LQKENI. This chain's CDR3 is CASSPLPGPRADTQYF. The CDR3 region has the DNA TGTGCCAGCTCACCTTTACCGGGCCCCAGGGCAGATACGCAGTATTTT.

This clone was detected a few times. This chain uses TRBV6-5 with TRBJ2-5, with D perhaps being TRBD1 or TRBD2 (5 bases each). Germline CDR1 is MNHEY and CDR2 is SVGAGI. Trimming removed 4 bases at V and 5 bases at J, with 17 bases between. The CDR3 runs 15 residues. For the CDR3, the DNA is TGTGCCAGCAGTTCACCGGGACGAGGGCAGGAGACCCAGTACTTC. This codes for CASSSPGRGQETQYF.

Concerning this clone itself: At one end, the junction sequence differs from germline, possibly due to a read error. Additional DNA sequences in this sample encode the identical CDR3. The J gene is TRBJ2-1, the V gene TRBV29-1; D possibly uses TRBD1 or TRBD2 (6 bases each). This CDR3 is built from 15 residues. The germline V gene encodes CDR1 SQVTM and CDR2 ANQGSEA. As DNA, the CDR3 is TGCAGCGTCGAAGATCGGGGGCAACCCTACAATGAGCAGTTCTTC. Residues: CSVEDRGQPYNEQFF.

The chain joins TRBV9 to TRBJ2-5, with D unresolved. CDR3 length: 14 residues. The germline V gene encodes CDR1 SGDLS and CDR2 YYNGEE. The V gene lost 3 bases and the J gene lost 3 bases, with 12 bases spanning the gap. CDR3 DNA: TGTGCCAGCAGCGAGGTAGAAGCCGAAGAGACCCAGTACTTC. Protein: CASSEVEAEETQYF. The full variable domain, completed using reference TRBV9 and TRBJ2-5, is DSGVTQTPKHLITATGQRVTLRCSPRSGDLSVYWYQQSLDQGLQFLIQYYNGEERAKGNILERFSAQQFPDLHSELNLSSLELGDSALYFCASSEVEAEETQYFGPGTRLLVL.

The genes are TRBV9 and TRBJ2-1, with 14 bases that match TRBD2. The CDR3 consists of 16 residues. Germline loops: CDR1 SGDLS, CDR2 YYNGEE. The J segment lost 6 bases and the V segment lost 3 bases, leaving 5 bases of the junction unmatched. The CDR3 protein is CASSETSGRAPNEQFF. The CDR3 DNA sequence: TGTGCCAGCAGCGAGACTAGCGGGAGGGCCCCCAATGAGCAGTTCTTC.